Listed below are T cell receptor beta chains from one sample, sequenced in a study of EBV T-cell therapy then PD-1 blockade in nasopharyngeal carcinoma. Method: immunoSEQ multiplex PCR; TCRdb's copy keeps in-frame clones and lacks some. The table has 20,000 to 25,000 clones, approximately 79% seen once; the top ten hold approximately 34%. Their antigens are not known. Sequenced here: CD8+ T cells from blood, sampled at day 266 from a patient whose treatment included autologous EBV-specific T cells and nivolumab. These receptors were collected from a man aged 35-49 years with nasopharyngeal carcinoma. CDR3s include the opening cysteine and the closing phenylalanine or tryptophan. D genes are given only for firm matches. Expanded clones get a size class; other rows say once, few or many, or leave the size out.

clone size	V gene	D gene	J gene	CDR3 protein	CDR3 DNA
-	TRBV28	TRBD2	TRBJ2-1	CASSLLTAGGPWNEQFF	TGTGCCAGCAGCCTTCTTACGGCGGGGGGGCCCTGGAATGAGCAGTTCTTC
once	TRBV9	-	TRBJ2-1	CASSVGGGFLNEQFF	TGTGCCAGCAGCGTAGGTGGGGGTTTCCTCAATGAGCAGTTCTTC
-	TRBV6-2/TRBV6-3	TRBD1	TRBJ2-5	CASSYSVGQGGETQYF	TGTGCCAGCAGTTACTCAGTGGGACAGGGGGGAGAGACCCAGTACTTC
once	TRBV6-5	-	TRBJ1-6	CASSSRERSPLHF	TGTGCCAGCAGTTCGCGGGAGAGGTCACCCCTCCACTTT
-	TRBV5-4	-	TRBJ1-2	CASSLGPPGPGGYTF	TGTGCCAGCAGCTTGGGGCCCCCCGGGCCCGGGGGCTACACCTTC
-	TRBV23-1	-	TRBJ2-5	CASSQSPPDSRRQETQYF	TGCGCCAGCAGTCAATCACCCCCCGACAGCCGGAGACAAGAGACCCAGTACTTC
-	TRBV5-1	-	TRBJ2-5	CASSLVSGPEVGETQYF	TGCGCCAGCAGCTTGGTAAGTGGTCCAGAGGTAGGAGAGACCCAGTACTTC
-	TRBV9	TRBD2	TRBJ2-1	CASSEGGWTERFF	TGTGCCAGCAGCGAGGGAGGGTGGACTGAGAGGTTCTTC
-	TRBV27	-	TRBJ2-3	CASSLYWGDTDTQYF	TGTGCCAGCAGTTTATACTGGGGGGACACAGATACGCAGTATTTT
few	TRBV9	-	TRBJ1-2	CASSVAPSRANYGYTF	TGTGCCAGCAGCGTAGCCCCCTCGAGGGCTAACTATGGCTACACCTTC
once	TRBV4-3	-	TRBJ1-2	CASSQLISPYGYTF	TGCGCCAGCAGCCAATTGATCTCCCCCTATGGCTACACCTTC
-	TRBV7-2	-	TRBJ2-1	CASSLRTGKTSYNEQFF	TGTGCCAGCAGCCTCAGAACAGGGAAGACTTCCTACAATGAGCAGTTCTTC
-	TRBV6-1	-	TRBJ1-2	CASSEEAGREGYGYTF	TGTGCCAGCAGTGAAGAAGCGGGCAGGGAGGGGTATGGCTACACCTTC
-	TRBV7-2	-	TRBJ2-1	CASSLDLVNEQFF	TGTGCCAGCAGCTTAGATTTGGTAAATGAGCAGTTCTTC
few	TRBV27	TRBD1	TRBJ2-1	CASSHGQGAYNEQFF	TGTGCCAGCAGTCACGGACAGGGGGCCTACAATGAGCAGTTCTTC
-	TRBV5-1	-	TRBJ2-3	CASSSSSPQADTQYF	TGCGCCAGCAGCTCGAGTTCCCCTCAGGCAGATACGCAGTATTTT
-	TRBV6-2/TRBV6-3	-	TRBJ2-7	CASSYTPYEQYF	TGTGCCAGCAGTTACACACCCTACGAGCAGTACTTC
-	TRBV10-3	-	TRBJ2-7	CAISGGKEQYF	TGTGCCATCAGTGGGGGTAAGGAGCAGTACTTC
-	TRBV2	TRBD1	TRBJ1-1	CASIGRGKSRNTEAFF	TGTGCCAGCATAGGCAGGGGGAAATCGAGGAACACTGAAGCTTTCTTT